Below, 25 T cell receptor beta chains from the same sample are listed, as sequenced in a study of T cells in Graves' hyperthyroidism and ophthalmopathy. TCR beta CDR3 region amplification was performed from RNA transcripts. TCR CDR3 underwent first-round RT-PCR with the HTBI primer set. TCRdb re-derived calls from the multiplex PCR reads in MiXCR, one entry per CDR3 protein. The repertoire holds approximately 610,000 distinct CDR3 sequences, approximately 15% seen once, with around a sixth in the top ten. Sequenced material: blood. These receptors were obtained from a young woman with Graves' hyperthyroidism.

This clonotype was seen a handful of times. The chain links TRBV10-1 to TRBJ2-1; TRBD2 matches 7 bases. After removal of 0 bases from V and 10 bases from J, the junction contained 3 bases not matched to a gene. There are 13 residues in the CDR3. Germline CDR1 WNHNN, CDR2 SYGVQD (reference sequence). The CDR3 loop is CASSESGRDEQFF. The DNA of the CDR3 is TGCGCCAGCAGTGAGTCGGGGAGGGACGAGCAGTTCTTC.

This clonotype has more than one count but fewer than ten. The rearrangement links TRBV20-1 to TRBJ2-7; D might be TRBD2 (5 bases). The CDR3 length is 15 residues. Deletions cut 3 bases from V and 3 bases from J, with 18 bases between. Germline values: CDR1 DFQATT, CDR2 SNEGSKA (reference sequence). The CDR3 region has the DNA TGCAGTGCTAGGTTTTGGAGGCTCTCCTTCTACGAGCAGTACTTC. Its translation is CSARFWRLSFYEQYF.

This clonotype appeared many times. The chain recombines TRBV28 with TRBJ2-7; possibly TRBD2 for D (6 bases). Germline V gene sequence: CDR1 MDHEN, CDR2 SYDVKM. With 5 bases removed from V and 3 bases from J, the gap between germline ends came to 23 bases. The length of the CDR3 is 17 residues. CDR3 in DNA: TGTGCCAGCAGTGTACACGGGGGTTGGACTCAAAACTACGAGCAGTACTTC. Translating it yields CASSVHGGWTQNYEQYF.

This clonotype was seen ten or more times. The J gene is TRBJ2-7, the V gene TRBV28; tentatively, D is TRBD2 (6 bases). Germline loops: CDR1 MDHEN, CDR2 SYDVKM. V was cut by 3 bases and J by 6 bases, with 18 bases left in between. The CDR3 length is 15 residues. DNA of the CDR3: TGTGCCAGCAGTTTTGGTCCCCCGGGAGTACGCGAGCAGTACTTC. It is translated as CASSFGPPGVREQYF.

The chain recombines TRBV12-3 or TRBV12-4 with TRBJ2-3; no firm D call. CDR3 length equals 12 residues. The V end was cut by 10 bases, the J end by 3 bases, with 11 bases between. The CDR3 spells CATTAGTDTQYF. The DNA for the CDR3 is TGTGCCACTACGGCCGGAACAGATACGCAGTATTTT.

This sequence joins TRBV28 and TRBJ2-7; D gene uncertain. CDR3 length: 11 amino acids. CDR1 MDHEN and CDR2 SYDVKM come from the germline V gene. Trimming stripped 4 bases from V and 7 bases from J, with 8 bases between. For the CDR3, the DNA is TGTGCCAGCAGTTCACACAGTGAGCAGTACTTC. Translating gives CASSSHSEQYF.

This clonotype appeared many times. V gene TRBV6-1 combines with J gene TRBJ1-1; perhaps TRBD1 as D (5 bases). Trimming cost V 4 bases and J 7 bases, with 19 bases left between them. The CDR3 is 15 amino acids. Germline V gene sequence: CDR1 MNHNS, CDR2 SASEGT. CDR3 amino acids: CASSALTASLSEAFF. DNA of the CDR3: TGTGCCAGCAGTGCCCTGACAGCTAGCCTCAGTGAAGCTTTCTTT.

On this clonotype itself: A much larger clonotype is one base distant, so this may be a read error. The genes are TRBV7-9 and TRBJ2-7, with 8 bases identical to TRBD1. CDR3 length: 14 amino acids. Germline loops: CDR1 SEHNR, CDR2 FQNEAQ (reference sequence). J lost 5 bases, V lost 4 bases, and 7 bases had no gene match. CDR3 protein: CASSSTGDIHEQYF. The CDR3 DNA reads TGTGCCAGCAGCTCGACAGGGGACATCCACGAGCAGTACTTC.

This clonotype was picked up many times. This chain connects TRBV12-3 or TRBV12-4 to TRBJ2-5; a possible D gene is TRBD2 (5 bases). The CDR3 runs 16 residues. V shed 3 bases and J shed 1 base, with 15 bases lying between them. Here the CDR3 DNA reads TGTGCCAGCAGTTTTATAGCCGGGGAAGCCCAAGAGACCCAGTACTTC. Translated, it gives CASSFIAGEAQETQYF.

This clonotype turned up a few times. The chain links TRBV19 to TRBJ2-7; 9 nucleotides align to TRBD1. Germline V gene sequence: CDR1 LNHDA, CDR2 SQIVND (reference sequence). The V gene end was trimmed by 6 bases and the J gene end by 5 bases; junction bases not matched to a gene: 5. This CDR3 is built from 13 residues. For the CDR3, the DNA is TGTGCCAGTAGGAGCCGGGACAGGGACGAGCAGTACTTC. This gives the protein CASRSRDRDEQYF.

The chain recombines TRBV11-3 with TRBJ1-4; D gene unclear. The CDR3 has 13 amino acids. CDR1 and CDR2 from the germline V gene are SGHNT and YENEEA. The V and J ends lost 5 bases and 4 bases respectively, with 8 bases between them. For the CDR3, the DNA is TGTGCCAGCAGCCGATCCATTAATGAAAAACTGTTTTTT. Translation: CASSRSINEKLFF.

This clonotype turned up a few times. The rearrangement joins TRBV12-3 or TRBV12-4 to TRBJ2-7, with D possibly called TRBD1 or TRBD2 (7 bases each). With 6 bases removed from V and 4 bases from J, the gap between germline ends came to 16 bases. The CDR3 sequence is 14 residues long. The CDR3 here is CASSPPGGEYEQYF. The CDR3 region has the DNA TGTGCCAGCAGCCCCCCAGGGGGGGAGTACGAGCAGTACTTC.

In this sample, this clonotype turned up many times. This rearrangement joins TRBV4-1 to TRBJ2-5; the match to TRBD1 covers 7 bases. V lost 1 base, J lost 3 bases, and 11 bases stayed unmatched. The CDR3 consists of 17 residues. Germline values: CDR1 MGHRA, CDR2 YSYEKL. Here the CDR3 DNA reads TGCGCCAGCAGCCAAGGGGAGTGGTATGGACAGGAAGAGACCCAGTACTTC. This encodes CASSQGEWYGQEETQYF.

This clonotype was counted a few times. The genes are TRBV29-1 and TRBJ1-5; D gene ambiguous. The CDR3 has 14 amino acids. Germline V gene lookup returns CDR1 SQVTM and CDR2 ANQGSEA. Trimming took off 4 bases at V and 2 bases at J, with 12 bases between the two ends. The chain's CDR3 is CSVVSGEGNQPQHF. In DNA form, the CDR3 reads TGCAGCGTTGTCTCTGGTGAGGGCAATCAGCCCCAGCATTTT.

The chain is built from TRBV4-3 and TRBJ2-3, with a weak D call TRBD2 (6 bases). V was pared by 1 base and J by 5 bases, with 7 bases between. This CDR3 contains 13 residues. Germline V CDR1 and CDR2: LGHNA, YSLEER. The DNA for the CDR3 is TGCGCCAGCAGCCAAGGGGAGGTAGATACGCAGTATTTT. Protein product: CASSQGEVDTQYF.

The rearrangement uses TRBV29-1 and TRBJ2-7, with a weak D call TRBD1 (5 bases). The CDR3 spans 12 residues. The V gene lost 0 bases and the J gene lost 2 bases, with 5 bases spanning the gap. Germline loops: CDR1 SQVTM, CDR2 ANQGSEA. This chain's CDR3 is CSVEETAYEQYF. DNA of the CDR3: TGCAGCGTTGAAGAGACAGCCTACGAGCAGTACTTC.

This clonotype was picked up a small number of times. The CDR3 nucleotides read TGTGCCAGCACCGGATCACTTGGACAGACCAATCAGCCCCAGCATTTT. Its protein is CASTGSLGQTNQPQHF. This chain connects TRBV6-2 or TRBV6-3 to TRBJ1-5, with D possibly being TRBD1 (6 bases). This CDR3 spans 16 amino acids. Germline values: CDR1 MNHEY, CDR2 SVGEGT. V gave up 7 bases and J gave up 3 bases, with 19 bases separating them.

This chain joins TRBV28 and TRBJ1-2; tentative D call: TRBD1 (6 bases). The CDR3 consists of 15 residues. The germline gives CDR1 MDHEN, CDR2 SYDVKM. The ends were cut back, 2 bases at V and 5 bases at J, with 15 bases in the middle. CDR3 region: CASSLGAGQGYGYTF. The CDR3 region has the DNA TGTGCCAGCAGTTTAGGGGCTGGTCAGGGGTATGGCTACACCTTC.

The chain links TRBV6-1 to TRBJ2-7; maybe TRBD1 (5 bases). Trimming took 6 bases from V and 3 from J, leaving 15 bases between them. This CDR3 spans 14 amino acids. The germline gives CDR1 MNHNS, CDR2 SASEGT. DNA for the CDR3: TGTGCCAGCAGCCGCGGACAAACCATCTACGAGCAGTACTTC. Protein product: CASSRGQTIYEQYF.

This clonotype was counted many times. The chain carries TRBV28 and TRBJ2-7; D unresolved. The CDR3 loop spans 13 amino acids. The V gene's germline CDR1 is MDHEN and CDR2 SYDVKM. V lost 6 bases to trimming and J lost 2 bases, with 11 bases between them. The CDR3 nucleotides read TGTGCCAGCAGCTCGACAATTCCCTACGAGCAGTACTTC. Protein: CASSSTIPYEQYF.

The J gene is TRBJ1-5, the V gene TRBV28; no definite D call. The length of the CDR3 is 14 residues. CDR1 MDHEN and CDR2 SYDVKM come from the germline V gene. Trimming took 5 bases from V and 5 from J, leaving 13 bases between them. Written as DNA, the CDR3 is TGTGCCAGCAGTCCCCGGACGGGGTATCAGCCCCAGCATTTT. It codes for CASSPRTGYQPQHF.

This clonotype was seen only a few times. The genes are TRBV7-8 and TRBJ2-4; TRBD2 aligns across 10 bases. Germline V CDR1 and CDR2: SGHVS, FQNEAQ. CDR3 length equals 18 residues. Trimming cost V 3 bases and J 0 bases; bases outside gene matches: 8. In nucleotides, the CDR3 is TGTGCCAGCAGCTTGCTAGCGGGAGAGATAATAGCCAAAAACATTCAGTACTTC. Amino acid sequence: CASSLLAGEIIAKNIQYF. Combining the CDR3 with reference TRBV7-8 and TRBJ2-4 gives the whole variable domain GAGVSQSPRYKVAKRGQDVALRCDPISGHVSLFWYQQALGQGPEFLTYFQNEAQLDKSGLPSDRFFAERPEGSVSTLKIQRTQQEDSAVYLCASSLLAGEIIAKNIQYFGAGTRLSVL.

The CDR3 protein is CASSESYIGGYEQYF. The CDR3 DNA reads TGCGCCAGCAGTGAGTCGTACATTGGCGGCTACGAGCAGTACTTC. The chain couples TRBV10-1 to TRBJ2-7; D unresolved. This CDR3 spans 15 amino acids. Germline loops: CDR1 WNHNN, CDR2 SYGVQD (reference sequence). Trimming left V 0 bases short and J 3 bases short, with 12 bases between.

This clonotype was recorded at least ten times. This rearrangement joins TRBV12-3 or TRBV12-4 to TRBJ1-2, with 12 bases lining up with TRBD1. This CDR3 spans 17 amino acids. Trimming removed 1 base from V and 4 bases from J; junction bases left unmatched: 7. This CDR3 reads CASSLESGTGGFYGYTF. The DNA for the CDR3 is TGTGCCAGCAGTTTAGAGTCTGGGACAGGGGGCTTCTATGGCTACACCTTC.

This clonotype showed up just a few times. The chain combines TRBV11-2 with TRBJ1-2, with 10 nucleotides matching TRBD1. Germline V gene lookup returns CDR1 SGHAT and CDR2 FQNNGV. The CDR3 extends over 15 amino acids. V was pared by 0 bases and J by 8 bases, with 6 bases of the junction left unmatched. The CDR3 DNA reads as TGTGCCAGCAGCTTAGAAGGGACAGGGGCCGGAGGCTACACCTTC. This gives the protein CASSLEGTGAGGYTF.